These 23 T cell receptor beta chains were sequenced from one sample in a study of Ad26.COV2.S vaccination and SARS-CoV-2 variants. Repertoires were generated with immunoSEQ multiplex PCR, while TCRdb's copy carries only in-frame clones and drops some. This table holds 380,000 or so clones, about 80% found once. Stated treatment: some 19 received Ad26.COV2.S at low or high dose, single or two shots; several received placebo; per-sample allocation not given. Sampling took place 63 days after the first vaccine or placebo injection. Specimen: peripheral blood, collected in a trial of Ad26.COV2.S vaccine versus placebo. The receptors stem from a person between 18 and 65 years old who received the Ad26.COV2.S COVID-19 vaccine or a placebo.

The chain combines TRBV2 with TRBJ2-3; weak D call: TRBD2 (6 bases). The V gene's germline CDR1 is SNHLY and CDR2 FYNNEI. Trimming shortened V by 7 bases and J by 0 bases, and 14 bases separated the two germline ends. This CDR3 contains 15 residues. CDR3: CASMRLATSTDTQYF. CDR3 in DNA: TGTGCCAGCATGAGGCTAGCGACCAGCACAGATACGCAGTATTTT.

The J gene is TRBJ2-5, the V gene TRBV10-3; TRBD1 matches at 7 bases. This CDR3 contains 13 residues. J lost 3 bases, V lost 10 bases, and 8 bases had no gene match. Germline loops: CDR1 ENHRY, CDR2 SYGVKD. CDR3 in amino acids: CATGTGTEETQYF. The CDR3 DNA sequence: TGTGCCACCGGAACCGGGACAGAAGAGACCCAGTACTTC.

To note about this clone: Compared with germline, one end of the junction differs, possibly owing to a read error. V and J are TRBV5-1 and TRBJ2-7, with 9 bases matching TRBD1. CDR3 length: 14 residues. Germline CDR1 SGHRS, CDR2 YFSETQ. The CDR3 DNA reads TGCGCCAGCAGCTGGGGTTCGAACAGGGGGCGGCAAGACTTC. It encodes CASSWGSNRGRQDF.

This rearrangement joins TRBV5-1 to TRBJ2-3; 13 nucleotides match TRBD2. The CDR3 consists of 16 residues. Trimming at V came to 3 bases and at J to 9 bases, leaving 10 bases not matched to a gene. The germline gives CDR1 SGHRS, CDR2 YFSETQ. CDR3 amino acids: CASSSRTSGGGGTQYF. For the CDR3, the DNA is TGCGCCAGCAGCTCCCGGACTAGCGGGGGCGGGGGAACGCAGTATTTT.

A single count supports this clone. The gene calls are TRBV10-2 and TRBJ2-5; TRBD1 matches 7 bases. Looked up from germline, CDR1 is WSHSY and CDR2 is SAAADI. The CDR3 is made up of 16 amino acids. The trim removed 4 bases at V and 1 base at J, leaving 9 bases unmatched. CDR3 coding DNA: TGCGCCAGCAGTGGCGGCAGGGGGTTAGCCCAAGAGACCCAGTACTTC. Translation gives CASSGGRGLAQETQYF.

The gene calls are TRBV7-3 and TRBJ1-2; the D gene is possibly TRBD1 (5 bases). Between the trimmed V and J ends, which lost 2 bases and 3 bases, there was a span of 7 bases. The CDR3 loop spans 13 amino acids. The V gene's germline CDR1 is SGHTA and CDR2 FQGTGA. The chain's CDR3 is CASSLGQDYGYTF. In nucleotides, the CDR3 is TGTGCCAGCAGCTTAGGACAAGACTATGGCTACACCTTC. Based on the CDR3 plus reference TRBV7-3 and TRBJ1-2, the full variable domain is GAGVSQTPSNKVTEKGKYVELRCDPISGHTALYWYRQSLGQGPEFLIYFQGTGAADDSGLPNDRFFAVRPEGSVSTLKIQRTERGDSAVYLCASSLGQDYGYTFGSGTRLTVV.

J is TRBJ2-3 and V is TRBV5-4, with 12 nucleotides matching TRBD2. With V trimmed by 4 bases and J by 3 bases, 6 bases remained unmatched. Germline V CDR1 and CDR2: SGHNT, YYREEE (reference sequence). The CDR3 is 16 residues long. CDR3 residues: CASSVKLAGGTDTQYF. The CDR3 DNA reads TGTGCCAGCAGCGTGAAACTAGCGGGGGGAACAGATACGCAGTATTTT.

The chain recombines TRBV5-5 with TRBJ1-1, with D unresolved. The CDR3 loop spans 13 amino acids. V was shortened by 5 bases and J by 1 base, with 9 bases between the two germline ends. The V gene's germline CDR1 is SGHKS and CDR2 YYEKEE (reference sequence). This CDR3 is CASRMTSNTEAFF. CDR3 bases: TGTGCCAGCAGGATGACATCGAACACTGAAGCTTTCTTT.

The chain couples TRBV7-8 to TRBJ1-4; D uncertain. CDR3 size: 16 residues. The germline CDR1 and CDR2 sequences are SGHVS and FQNEAQ. The V end was cut by 4 bases, the J end by 14 bases, with 26 bases between. In nucleotides, the CDR3 is TGTGCCAGCAGCTCCCTAAGTCACAACGCCCAAGGAGATCTGTTTTTT. Translated, it gives CASSSLSHNAQGDLFF.

The V call is TRBV5-6, the J call TRBJ2-1; D may be TRBD1 or TRBD2 (6 bases each). The CDR3 totals 14 residues. Trimming stripped 7 bases from V and 9 bases from J, with 20 bases between. The V gene's germline CDR1 is SGHDT and CDR2 YYEEEE. CDR3 residues: CASLHGGSYGEQFF. The CDR3, as DNA: TGTGCCAGCCTACACGGGGGCTCCTACGGTGAGCAGTTCTTC.

The genes are TRBV4-2 and TRBJ2-5; 8 nucleotides align to TRBD2. Germline V gene data show CDR1 as LGHNA and CDR2 as YNFKEQ. J lost 4 bases, V lost 1 base, and 8 bases had no gene match. The CDR3 has 16 residues. CDR3 protein: CASSQGRELAVETQYF. CDR3 nucleotide sequence: TGTGCCAGCAGCCAAGGCAGAGAACTAGCGGTAGAGACCCAGTACTTC.

The chain combines TRBV25-1 with TRBJ2-7; D ambiguous. This CDR3 comprises 12 residues. The ends were cut back, 8 bases at V and 2 bases at J, with 10 bases in the middle. Germline loops: CDR1 MGHDK, CDR2 SYGVNS. CDR3 bases: TGTGCCAGCGCCTCTCTAGCCTACGAGCAGTACTTC. Translation: CASASLAYEQYF.

The chain uses TRBV2 and TRBJ2-1; 11 bases align to TRBD2. Germline V lookup: CDR1 SNHLY, CDR2 FYNNEI. The trim removed 1 base at V and 7 bases at J, leaving 6 bases unmatched. The CDR3 has 16 amino acids. DNA for the CDR3: TGTGCCAGCAGTGAAGGGATAGCGGGGGGGCGGAATGAGCAGTTCTTC. It specifies CASSEGIAGGRNEQFF.

The CDR3 loop is CASSDGISGANVLTF. CDR3 nucleotide sequence: TGTGCCAGCTCCGATGGCATCTCTGGGGCCAACGTCCTGACTTTC. The chain employs TRBV18 and TRBJ2-6; D ambiguous. V lost 6 bases and J 0 bases, leaving 9 bases between the germline ends. CDR1 is KGHSH and CDR2 is LQKENI in the germline V gene. The CDR3 is made up of 15 amino acids.

The chain joins TRBV13 to TRBJ2-3; D assignment may be TRBD1 or TRBD2 (5 bases each). The CDR3 has 15 amino acids. Germline V lookup: CDR1 PRHDT, CDR2 FYEKMQ (reference sequence). V lost 1 base, J lost 7 bases, and 15 bases lay in between. The CDR3 loop reads CASSLAQGNGNTQYF. DNA for the CDR3: TGTGCCAGCAGCTTAGCGCAGGGCAACGGGAATACGCAGTATTTT.

This chain uses TRBV12-3 or TRBV12-4 with TRBJ2-5, with D unclear. The length of the CDR3 is 13 residues. With 6 bases removed from V and 4 bases from J, the gap between germline ends came to 12 bases. CDR3 sequence (DNA): TGTGCCAGCAGACCCGGTCTAGTAGAGACCCAGTACTTC. It yields the protein CASRPGLVETQYF.

This sequence joins TRBV12-5 and TRBJ2-1; TRBD2 might be the D (6 bases). Germline V gene sequence: CDR1 LGHNT, CDR2 FRNRAP. The CDR3 runs 15 residues. Trimming removed 4 bases at V and 5 bases at J, with 15 bases between. The CDR3 nucleotides are TGTGCTAGTGGTTCCGGGACTGTAGGAAACAATGAGCAGTTCTTC. Protein sequence: CASGSGTVGNNEQFF. The full variable domain, its missing parts supplied by reference TRBV12-5 and TRBJ2-1, is DARVTQTPRHKVTEMGQEVTMRCQPILGHNTVFWYRQTMMQGLELLAYFRNRAPLDDSGMPKDRFSAEMPDATLATLKIQPSEPRDSAVYFCASGSGTVGNNEQFFGPGTRLTVL.

The gene calls are TRBV6-2 or TRBV6-3 and TRBJ2-7; the match to TRBD2 covers 7 bases. The CDR3 spans 13 residues. The junction had 4 bases not matched to a gene; V was cut back by 2 bases and J by 6 bases. Germline V gene sequence: CDR1 MNHEY, CDR2 SVGEGT. CDR3 loop: CASSYTGEGEQYF. DNA of the CDR3: TGTGCCAGCAGTTACACCGGGGAGGGCGAGCAGTACTTC.

The chain couples TRBV25-1 to TRBJ1-2; TRBD1 is a possible D gene (5 bases). The ends were cut back, 1 base at V and 3 bases at J, with 9 bases in the middle. Germline CDR1 MGHDK, CDR2 SYGVNS. The CDR3 consists of 14 residues. The chain's CDR3 is CASSESGGDYGYTF. The CDR3 nucleotides are TGTGCCAGCAGTGAATCTGGGGGGGACTATGGCTACACCTTC.

This chain joins TRBV6-6 and TRBJ2-7; D possibly matches TRBD1 or TRBD2 (6 bases each). The CDR3 spans 15 residues. The germline V and J ends were trimmed by 7 bases and 0 bases, with 16 bases remaining between them. The germline CDR1 and CDR2 sequences are MNHNY and SVGAGI (reference sequence). The CDR3 bases are TGTGCCAGCACCTTTACCGGGGGCTTCTCCTACGAGCAGTACTTC. Residues: CASTFTGGFSYEQYF.

This clone has more than one count but fewer than ten. This chain links TRBV5-1 with TRBJ2-7; the D gene is possibly TRBD2 (6 bases). CDR1 and CDR2 from the germline V gene are SGHRS and YFSETQ. This CDR3 is built from 15 residues. The V gene lost 0 bases and the J gene lost 2 bases, with 12 bases spanning the gap. This CDR3 reads CASSLEWGETYEQYF. The CDR3 DNA is TGCGCCAGCAGCTTGGAATGGGGGGAGACCTACGAGCAGTACTTC.

CDR3 nucleotide sequence: TGTGCCAGCAGCTTAGGTAGGACGGTCTATGGCTACACCTTC. It specifies CASSLGRTVYGYTF. The rearrangement uses TRBV11-2 and TRBJ1-2; no clear D. In germline, CDR1 is SGHAT, CDR2 FQNNGV. V dropped 1 base and J dropped 4 bases, with 10 bases sitting between them. The CDR3 consists of 14 residues.

This rearrangement joins TRBV30 to TRBJ2-3; 10 bases line up with TRBD2. V dropped 8 bases and J dropped 2; count of bases not matched to a gene: 7. CDR3 size: 14 residues. Germline lookup yields CDR1 GTSNPN and CDR2 SVGIG (reference sequence). Written as DNA, the CDR3 is TGTGCCCTCCGACTAGCGGGCCACACAGATACGCAGTATTTT. Amino acid sequence: CALRLAGHTDTQYF.